Below, 24 T cell receptor beta chains from the same sample are listed, as sequenced in a study of T cell repertoires in cytomegalovirus infection. TCRdb used MiXCR to reprocess the reads, holding one entry per CDR3 protein. The repertoire has 200,000 to 300,000 distinct CDR3 sequences, around 15% of them found once; the top ten carry roughly 8.9%. The sample consisted of PBMCs. These receptors were obtained from a human donor in good health (CMV status not recorded). Some clones in this sample may be carry-over from other donors' samples.

In this sample, this clonotype turned up a few times. The chain links TRBV20-1 to TRBJ2-7, with 10 bases identical to TRBD1. CDR3 length: 16 amino acids. The junction had 16 bases not matched to a gene; V was cut back by 6 bases and J by 5 bases. CDR1 is DFQATT and CDR2 is SNEGSKA in the germline V gene (reference sequence). In nucleotides, the CDR3 is TGCAGTGCACCCCTCGTGGCGGGACAGGGGAGGAACGAGCAGTACTTC. Translating gives CSAPLVAGQGRNEQYF.

This clonotype has a count of ten or more. This rearrangement joins TRBV7-6 to TRBJ2-1, with 9 positions matching TRBD2. Germline trimming cut 4 bases from V and 3 bases from J; bases unmatched to any gene: 1. The germline V gene has CDR1 SGHVS and CDR2 FNYEAQ. CDR3 length: 14 residues. CDR3 residues: CASSSSGIYNEQFF. The CDR3 bases are TGTGCCAGCAGCTCTAGCGGGATCTACAATGAGCAGTTCTTC. The whole variable domain, filled in from reference TRBV7-6 and TRBJ2-1, reads GAGVSQSPRYKVTKRGQDVALRCDPISGHVSLYWYRQALGQGPEFLTYFNYEAQQDKSGLPNDRFSAERPEGSISTLTIQRTEQRDSAMYRCASSSSGIYNEQFFGPGTRLTVL.

This clonotype was observed many times. This rearrangement joins TRBV4-1 to TRBJ2-1, with D perhaps matching TRBD1 (6 bases). The V gene's germline CDR1 is MGHRA and CDR2 YSYEKL. Trimming removed 2 bases from V and 8 bases from J, with 19 bases in between. The length of the CDR3 is 16 residues. The CDR3: CASSQSLHREPDEQFF. Here the CDR3 DNA reads TGCGCCAGCAGCCAAAGTCTGCACAGGGAGCCGGATGAGCAGTTCTTC.

Many counts were recorded for this clonotype. The chain is built from TRBV4-2 and TRBJ1-2; D is possibly TRBD1 (5 bases). V was cut by 1 base and J by 8 bases, with 14 bases left in between. This CDR3 comprises 14 residues. Germline V gene data show CDR1 as LGHNA and CDR2 as YNFKEQ. The CDR3, as DNA: TGTGCCAGCAGCCAAGGGGACGACAGTGGCGGCTACACCTTC. Its protein is CASSQGDDSGGYTF.

This clonotype was picked up many times. The chain uses TRBV6-1 and TRBJ1-6, with D uncertain. Per germline, CDR1 MNHNS and CDR2 SASEGT. Trimming took off 6 bases at V and 2 bases at J, with 14 bases between the two ends. The CDR3 contains 16 residues. The CDR3 reads CASSSGWQAYNSPLHF. The CDR3 DNA sequence: TGTGCCAGCAGCTCCGGTTGGCAAGCCTATAATTCACCCCTCCACTTT.

This clonotype has more than one count but fewer than ten. J is TRBJ1-2 and V is TRBV6-2 or TRBV6-3; tentative D call: TRBD1 (5 bases). V dropped 4 bases and J dropped 2 bases, with 14 bases sitting between them. Germline V CDR1 and CDR2: MNHEY, SVGEGT. The CDR3 has 15 residues. CDR3 sequence: CASSFAGTGNYGYTF. CDR3 nucleotide sequence: TGTGCCAGCAGTTTCGCCGGGACCGGGAACTATGGCTACACCTTC.

This clonotype was picked up many times. The gene calls are TRBV12-3 or TRBV12-4 and TRBJ1-6; D perhaps matches TRBD1 (5 bases). This CDR3 is 16 amino acids long. Trimming removed 6 bases at V and 4 bases at J, with 16 bases between. The DNA for the CDR3 is TGTGCCAGCAGACCTCCTGGGACTGGATATAATTCACCCCTCCACTTT. Translating it yields CASRPPGTGYNSPLHF.

The CDR3, as DNA: TGCAGTCCCCTACTGAACACTGAAGCTTTCTTT. Residues: CSPLLNTEAFF. The chain has TRBV20-1 and TRBJ1-1, with D unresolved. The germline V gene encodes CDR1 DFQATT and CDR2 SNEGSKA (reference sequence). The CDR3 has 11 residues. The V gene lost 8 bases and the J gene lost 0 bases, with 7 bases spanning the gap.

The J gene is TRBJ2-1, the V gene TRBV29-1; D might be TRBD2 (6 bases). The CDR3 spans 15 residues. V lost 7 bases to trimming and J lost 0 bases, with 16 bases between them. CDR1 is SQVTM, CDR2 ANQGSEA, per germline. This CDR3 is CSAQGLPSSYNEQFF. The CDR3 nucleotides read TGCAGCGCCCAGGGACTCCCCAGCTCCTACAATGAGCAGTTCTTC.

This clonotype appeared many times. This chain connects TRBV7-2 to TRBJ2-7, with D possibly TRBD2 on 6 matching bases. V was cut by 6 bases and J by 3 bases, with 18 bases left in between. The CDR3 covers 15 residues. From germline, CDR1 is SGHTA and CDR2 FQGNSA. DNA of the CDR3: TGTGCCAGCAGACCGGTGGGGGGAGTAGTCTACGAGCAGTACTTC. Its translation: CASRPVGGVVYEQYF.

In this sample, this clonotype turned up many times. The V call is TRBV7-9, the J call TRBJ2-5; D assignment may be TRBD1 or TRBD2 (5 bases each). The CDR3 extends over 15 amino acids. Germline values: CDR1 SEHNR, CDR2 FQNEAQ (reference sequence). Trimming cost V 4 bases and J 2 bases, with 14 bases left between them. CDR3 amino acids: CASSYNTGPQETQYF. As DNA, the CDR3 is TGTGCCAGCAGCTACAACACGGGGCCTCAAGAGACCCAGTACTTC.

This clonotype was observed a handful of times. The gene calls are TRBV13 and TRBJ2-3; 9 nucleotides line up with TRBD2. The CDR3 is 16 amino acids. Per germline, CDR1 PRHDT and CDR2 FYEKMQ (reference sequence). Trimming took 3 bases from V and 4 from J; bases not matched to a gene: 8. The CDR3 sequence is CASSLGLATVPDTQYF. DNA for the CDR3: TGTGCCAGCAGCTTGGGACTAGCAACGGTCCCAGATACGCAGTATTTT. The entire variable domain, with the rest obtained from reference TRBV13 and TRBJ2-3, is as follows: AAGVIQSPRHLIKEKRETATLKCYPIPRHDTVYWYQQGPGQDPQFLISFYEKMQSDKGSIPDRFSAQQFSDYHSELNMSSLELGDSALYFCASSLGLATVPDTQYFGPGTRLTVL.

Many counts were recorded for this clonotype. The chain joins TRBV11-1 to TRBJ1-6; a possible D gene is TRBD1 (5 bases). Trimming left V 5 bases short and J 7 bases short, with 15 bases between. The germline V gene has CDR1 SGHAT and CDR2 FQDESV (reference sequence). The CDR3 consists of 15 residues. The CDR3 loop reads CASSPSGGSNSPLHF. CDR3 sequence (DNA): TGTGCCAGCAGCCCAAGTGGGGGATCAAATTCACCCCTCCACTTT.

This clonotype was counted ten times or more. The gene calls are TRBV29-1 and TRBJ1-1; a possible D gene is TRBD1 (5 bases). Germline CDR1 and CDR2: SQVTM and ANQGSEA. The CDR3 has 13 residues. V dropped 1 base and J dropped 3 bases, with 9 bases sitting between them. CDR3 DNA: TGCAGCGTTGAAGTGAGGGGATACACTGAAGCTTTCTTT. This translates into CSVEVRGYTEAFF. The full variable domain, with the rest looked up from reference TRBV29-1 and TRBJ1-1, is SAVISQKPSRDICQRGTSLTIQCQVDSQVTMMFWYRQQPGQSLTLIATANQGSEATYESGFVIDKFPISRPNLTFSTLTVSNMSPEDSSIYLCSVEVRGYTEAFFGQGTRLTVV.

This clonotype was picked up many times. The rearrangement links TRBV7-9 to TRBJ2-2, with a weak D call TRBD2 (7 bases). The CDR3 runs to 18 residues. V lost 5 bases and J 5 bases, leaving 24 bases between the germline ends. Germline CDR1 is SEHNR and CDR2 is FQNEAQ (reference sequence). CDR3 residues: CASSRRGGLSKGTGELFF. The CDR3 DNA follows: TGTGCCAGCAGCCGCCGCGGGGGCCTGTCGAAGGGGACCGGGGAGCTGTTTTTT.

This clonotype showed up just a few times. The V gene is TRBV19, the J gene TRBJ2-1; D unresolved. This CDR3 contains 15 residues. Per the germline V gene, CDR1 is LNHDA and CDR2 is SQIVND (reference sequence). The germline V and J ends were trimmed by 7 bases and 0 bases, with 13 bases remaining between them. The CDR3 reads CASKEFGGSYNEQFF. The CDR3 nucleotides are TGTGCCAGTAAGGAATTCGGCGGCTCCTACAATGAGCAGTTCTTC.

This clonotype was detected many times. The J gene is TRBJ1-5, the V gene TRBV20-1; unclear D gene. Trimming stripped 3 bases from V and 6 bases from J, with 3 bases between. The length of the CDR3 is 10 residues. Germline CDR1 DFQATT, CDR2 SNEGSKA (reference sequence). The DNA of the CDR3 is TGCAGTGCTAGTGGTCAGCCCCAGCATTTT. It translates to CSASGQPQHF.

This clonotype was picked up a small number of times. This sequence joins TRBV7-9 and TRBJ1-5; tentative D call: TRBD1 (5 bases). Deletions cut 1 base from V and 3 bases from J, with 10 bases between. This CDR3 contains 15 residues. The V gene's germline CDR1 is SEHNR and CDR2 FQNEAQ (reference sequence). CDR3 amino acids: CASSLGVGDNQPQHF. CDR3 in DNA: TGTGCCAGCAGCTTAGGCGTGGGGGACAATCAGCCCCAGCATTTT.

This clonotype was recorded at least ten times. The chain uses TRBV20-1 and TRBJ2-1, with D tentatively TRBD2 (6 bases). V dropped 6 bases and J dropped 2 bases, with 11 bases sitting between them. Germline assignment: CDR1 DFQATT and CDR2 SNEGSKA (reference sequence). The CDR3 totals 13 residues. DNA of the CDR3: TGCAGTGCATCCAGCGGGCCCTACAATGAGCAGTTCTTC. Encoded protein: CSASSGPYNEQFF.

The chain has TRBV2 and TRBJ2-1; 7 bases map to TRBD2. This CDR3 spans 14 amino acids. Germline V lookup: CDR1 SNHLY, CDR2 FYNNEI. Unmatched junction bases numbered 3, after V lost 5 bases and J lost 2 bases. The DNA for the CDR3 is TGTGCCAGCAGTTCCGGGACTACCTACAATGAGCAGTTCTTC. Translating gives CASSSGTTYNEQFF.

Ten or more counts support this clonotype. The rearrangement uses TRBV12-3 or TRBV12-4 and TRBJ2-3; possible D gene TRBD2, 6 bases. The CDR3 totals 13 residues. V was shortened by 6 bases and J by 3 bases, with 10 bases between the two germline ends. CDR3 DNA sequence: TGTGCCAGCAGAATAGCGGCAACAGATACGCAGTATTTT. Its protein is CASRIAATDTQYF.

This clonotype has just a few counts. The chain uses TRBV29-1 and TRBJ2-3; 9 bases are shared with TRBD2. With 5 bases clipped from V and 0 bases from J, the junction kept 6 bases outside the gene matches. The germline V gene encodes CDR1 SQVTM and CDR2 ANQGSEA. CDR3 length: 15 amino acids. The CDR3 DNA sequence: TGCAGCGTTCGGGAAGCGGGGGGAAGCACAGATACGCAGTATTTT. This codes for CSVREAGGSTDTQYF.

The chain has TRBV5-1 and TRBJ1-2, with TRBD1 matching over 12 bases. Germline V CDR1 and CDR2: SGHRS, YFSETQ. The V gene end was trimmed by 4 bases and the J gene end by 8 bases; junction bases not matched to a gene: 6. The CDR3 contains 14 residues. As DNA, the CDR3 is TGCGCCAGCAGCGGGACAGGGGGCGATGAGGGCTACACCTTC. This encodes CASSGTGGDEGYTF.

In this sample, this clonotype turned up many times. This chain links TRBV7-9 with TRBJ1-1; D might be TRBD1 (5 bases). Between the trimmed V and J ends, which lost 2 bases and 4 bases, there was a span of 8 bases. The CDR3 extends over 13 amino acids. CDR1 is SEHNR and CDR2 is FQNEAQ in the germline V gene (reference sequence). The CDR3 nucleotides are TGTGCCAGCAGCTTAATCCAGGGCACTGAAGCTTTCTTT. Encoded protein: CASSLIQGTEAFF.